The 13 T cell receptor beta chains given below trace back to one sample, sequenced in a study of T cells in tuberculosis. The table came from immunoSEQ multiplex PCR; TCRdb's copy has only in-frame clones and leaves some out. The sample contains under 40,000 clones, over 90% of which appear only once. The sample taken for sequencing was PBMCs. The origin of the receptors is a donor aged 10 to 29 with latent tuberculosis or without tuberculosis infection.

The CDR3 DNA reads as TGCGCCAGCAGCCGGGGCCTCAACAATGAGCAGTTCTTC. Translating gives CASSRGLNNEQFF. The V call is TRBV4-1, the J call TRBJ2-1; maybe TRBD1 (5 bases). V lost 4 bases and J 5 bases, leaving 9 bases between the germline ends. This CDR3 is built from 13 residues. Germline V gene lookup returns CDR1 MGHRA and CDR2 YSYEKL.

As regards this clone: The same CDR3 arises from other DNA sequences in this sample as well. This chain joins TRBV6-4 and TRBJ2-3, with TRBD2 identical over 10 bases. Germline-derived CDR1 and CDR2 are MRHNA and SNTAGT. The trim removed 3 bases at V and 3 bases at J, leaving 0 bases unmatched. CDR3 length: 14 amino acids. Here the CDR3 DNA reads TGTGCCAGCAGTGAAGCGGGGGGGACAGATACGCAGTATTTT. It yields the protein CASSEAGGTDTQYF.

The chain employs TRBV7-2 and TRBJ1-3, with D perhaps TRBD1 (5 bases). The CDR3 has 14 residues. The ends were cut back, 4 bases at V and 11 bases at J, with 18 bases in the middle. CDR1 is SGHTA, CDR2 FQGNSA, per germline. The CDR3 here is CASSSAGPLGAIYF. CDR3 sequence (DNA): TGTGCCAGCAGCTCGGCAGGGCCTCTGGGCGCCATATATTTT.

This clone was observed once. The genes are TRBV19 and TRBJ1-2; D is unclear. Germline CDR1 reads LNHDA; CDR2 reads SQIVND (reference sequence). CDR3 size: 15 residues. Trimming took off 3 bases at V and 1 base at J, with 12 bases between the two ends. CDR3 sequence: CASSIRREVNYGYTF. In DNA, the CDR3 is TGTGCCAGTAGTATTCGAAGGGAGGTTAACTATGGCTACACCTTC.

This clone has a single count. V and J are TRBV2 and TRBJ1-2, with 9 bases that match TRBD1. The germline V gene encodes CDR1 SNHLY and CDR2 FYNNEI. The CDR3 spans 15 residues. The trim removed 1 base at V and 4 bases at J, leaving 4 bases unmatched. CDR3 nucleotides: TGTGCCAGCAGTGAAGTGACAGGGGGGGGCTATGGCTACACCTTC. As protein: CASSEVTGGGYGYTF.

The chain is built from TRBV6-6 and TRBJ2-7; a weak D match, TRBD2 (6 bases). The CDR3 is 16 amino acids. Trimming removed 2 bases from V and 5 bases from J, with 19 bases in between. Per germline, CDR1 MNHNY and CDR2 SVGAGI (reference sequence). CDR3 loop: CASSYGMKGRFNEQYF. CDR3 bases: TGTGCCAGCAGTTACGGTATGAAGGGGAGGTTCAACGAGCAGTACTTC.

Concerning this clone itself: The sample contains more than one DNA sequence encoding this CDR3. The genes are TRBV7-2 and TRBJ1-1; D call uncertain. CDR1 is SGHTA and CDR2 is FQGNSA in the germline V gene. This CDR3 is 13 amino acids long. Trimming removed 2 bases at V and 1 base at J, with 5 bases between. This CDR3 reads CASSLRGNTEAFF. The DNA of the CDR3 is TGTGCCAGCAGCTTACGGGGGAACACTGAAGCTTTCTTT.

The rearrangement links TRBV9 to TRBJ2-7; 9 bases map to TRBD1. The CDR3 is 14 amino acids. The J segment lost 2 bases and the V segment lost 3 bases, leaving 3 bases of the junction unmatched. The germline gives CDR1 SGDLS, CDR2 YYNGEE. CDR3 protein: CASSEDRGTYEQYF. The CDR3 DNA follows: TGTGCCAGCAGCGAGGACAGGGGAACCTACGAGCAGTACTTC.

The chain carries TRBV9 and TRBJ2-7, with 9 nucleotides matching TRBD2. The ends lost 4 bases at V and 2 bases at J; junction bases unmatched: 7. The length of the CDR3 is 15 residues. Germline V lookup: CDR1 SGDLS, CDR2 YYNGEE. DNA of the CDR3: TGTGCCAGCAGCCCGAGCGGGGGGCTAACCTACGAGCAGTACTTC. Translated: CASSPSGGLTYEQYF.

The gene calls are TRBV6-1 and TRBJ2-1; D might be TRBD1 (6 bases). V was pared by 2 bases and J by 2 bases, with 13 bases between. Per germline, CDR1 MNHNS and CDR2 SASEGT. CDR3 size: 16 residues. The CDR3 nucleotides read TGTGCCAGCAGTGAAAAACGCGACAGGACCTACAATGAGCAGTTCTTC. Translation: CASSEKRDRTYNEQFF.

The table lists this clone with a count of one. The chain carries TRBV5-4 and TRBJ1-1; D possibly corresponds to TRBD1 (6 bases). The V end lost 4 bases, the J end lost 5 bases, and 15 bases lay between the germline ends. Germline CDR1 is SGHNT and CDR2 is YYREEE (reference sequence). The CDR3 is 14 residues long. CDR3 DNA sequence: TGTGCCAGCAGCGCGTGGGACAAGGAAACTGAAGCTTTCTTT. Its translation: CASSAWDKETEAFF.

This sequence joins TRBV9 and TRBJ2-2; a weak D match, TRBD2 (6 bases). The CDR3 spans 14 residues. The V gene's germline CDR1 is SGDLS and CDR2 YYNGEE. The V and J ends lost 7 bases and 1 base respectively, with 11 bases between them. The CDR3 region is CASSLGGNTGELFF. The CDR3 bases are TGTGCCAGCTCCCTGGGAGGGAACACCGGGGAGCTGTTTTTT.

CDR3 loop: CASRPGTRGGEEKLFF. The CDR3 DNA reads as TGTGCCAGCAGACCCGGGACACGGGGCGGCGAGGAAAAACTGTTTTTT. This chain links TRBV7-7 with TRBJ1-4; the D gene is possibly TRBD1 (6 bases). In germline, CDR1 is SSHAT, CDR2 FNYEAQ (reference sequence). V was pared by 6 bases and J by 8 bases, with 22 bases between. The CDR3 contains 16 residues.